A single sample is the source of the 14 T cell receptor beta chains below, sequenced in a study of T cell responses to AZD1222 COVID-19 vaccine. Here immunoSEQ multiplex PCR was the method, and the copy in TCRdb shows in-frame clones only, minus some. The profile shows 120,000 to 150,000 clones, 80% to 95% of them singletons. The source was peripheral blood, collected on day 0 of AZD1222 vaccination. All receptors come from an adult in good health.

V usage is TRBV7-2 and J usage is TRBJ1-3; 7 positions agree with TRBD1. Germline trimming cut 5 bases from V and 3 bases from J; bases unmatched to any gene: 4. Looked up from germline, CDR1 is SGHTA and CDR2 is FQGNSA. There are 14 residues in the CDR3. The CDR3 loop is CASSINRGGNTIYF. The CDR3 DNA sequence: TGTGCCAGCAGCATCAACAGGGGTGGAAACACCATATATTTT. Together with reference TRBV7-2 and TRBJ1-3, the CDR3 gives the full variable domain: GAGVSQSPSNKVTEKGKDVELRCDPISGHTALYWYRQSLGQGLEFLIYFQGNSAPDKSGLPSDRFSAERTGGSVSTLTIQRTQQEDSAVYLCASSINRGGNTIYFGEGSWLTVV.

The chain employs TRBV7-2 and TRBJ2-3; TRBD2 matches 10 bases. Trimming removed 1 base from V and 2 bases from J; junction bases left unmatched: 9. Germline CDR1 is SGHTA and CDR2 is FQGNSA. CDR3 length: 18 residues. CDR3 DNA: TGTGCCAGCAGCTTAGTGGCTAGCGGGAGTTGGGCCACAGATACGCAGTATTTT. Amino acids: CASSLVASGSWATDTQYF.

The CDR3, as DNA: TGTGCCAGTAGTATTTACGTGGGGAACACTGAAGCTTTCTTT. This translates into CASSIYVGNTEAFF. The chain combines TRBV19 with TRBJ1-1, with D hard to call. The germline gives CDR1 LNHDA, CDR2 SQIVND (reference sequence). Between the trimmed V and J ends, which lost 3 bases and 1 base, there was a span of 9 bases. The CDR3 runs 14 residues.

V is TRBV7-9 and J is TRBJ2-3, with D unclear. The CDR3 is 11 residues long. V lost 3 bases, J lost 8 bases, and 6 bases lay in between. Germline V gene sequence: CDR1 SEHNR, CDR2 FQNEAQ (reference sequence). The CDR3 protein is CASSLLATQYF. CDR3 nucleotide sequence: TGTGCCAGCAGCTTGTTGGCTACGCAGTATTTT.

The genes are TRBV10-3 and TRBJ2-7, with TRBD2 matching 8 bases. The CDR3 is 16 amino acids. V was pared by 3 bases and J by 0 bases, with 7 bases of the junction left unmatched. Germline V lookup: CDR1 ENHRY, CDR2 SYGVKD. The CDR3 sequence: CAISDSGSMSSYEQYF. Written as DNA, the CDR3 is TGTGCCATCAGTGACAGCGGGAGTATGTCCTCCTACGAGCAGTACTTC.

The chain uses TRBV7-9 and TRBJ2-2; TRBD1 matches at 8 bases. Unmatched junction bases numbered 8, after V lost 5 bases and J lost 6 bases. Germline CDR1 is SEHNR and CDR2 is FQNEAQ (reference sequence). This CDR3 is 15 amino acids long. CDR3 amino acids: CASSPPAGGPGELFF. CDR3 DNA sequence: TGTGCCAGCAGCCCCCCGGCAGGGGGCCCCGGGGAGCTGTTTTTT.

The chain carries TRBV9 and TRBJ2-7, with D maybe TRBD1 (6 bases). Between the trimmed V and J ends, which lost 0 bases and 3 bases, there was a span of 19 bases. The CDR3 length is 17 residues. Germline-derived CDR1 and CDR2 are SGDLS and YYNGEE. The CDR3: CASSVARTLDSHYEQYF. CDR3 sequence (DNA): TGTGCCAGCAGCGTAGCCCGCACGCTGGACAGTCACTACGAGCAGTACTTC. The whole variable domain, filled in from reference TRBV9 and TRBJ2-7, reads DSGVTQTPKHLITATGQRVTLRCSPRSGDLSVYWYQQSLDQGLQFLIQYYNGEERAKGNILERFSAQQFPDLHSELNLSSLELGDSALYFCASSVARTLDSHYEQYFGPGTRLTVT.

The chain uses TRBV4-3 and TRBJ2-1; no clear D gene. Trimming removed 4 bases at V and 0 bases at J, with 13 bases between. The CDR3 is made up of 16 amino acids. The germline V gene has CDR1 LGHNA and CDR2 YSLEER. CDR3 sequence reads: CASSPRGQSSYNEQFF. The DNA for the CDR3 is TGCGCCAGCAGCCCTCGCGGCCAGAGCTCCTACAATGAGCAGTTCTTC.

This sequence joins TRBV15 and TRBJ1-5; D remains ambiguous. The CDR3 sequence is 17 residues long. In germline, CDR1 is LNHNV, CDR2 YYDKDF (reference sequence). Trimming pared 0 bases from V and 2 bases from J, leaving 14 bases between. CDR3 residues: CATSRDLIVVGNQPQHF. CDR3 coding DNA: TGTGCCACCAGCAGAGATCTCATAGTGGTCGGCAATCAGCCCCAGCATTTT.

The chain is built from TRBV5-4 and TRBJ2-7; 7 nucleotides line up with TRBD2. Losses at the gene ends were 4 bases for V and 3 bases for J; bases not matched to a gene: 7. The germline V gene has CDR1 SGHNT and CDR2 YYREEE (reference sequence). The CDR3 has 14 amino acids. Here the CDR3 reads CASSGGDAHYEQYF. Written as DNA, the CDR3 is TGTGCCAGCAGCGGGGGGGACGCCCACTACGAGCAGTACTTC.

The rearrangement links TRBV28 to TRBJ1-3; TRBD1 agrees at 7 bases. This CDR3 has 15 amino acids. CDR1 is MDHEN and CDR2 is SYDVKM in the germline V gene. J gave up 5 bases and V 4 bases, and 8 bases lay outside the gene matches. CDR3: CASSSFGGQRNTIYF. In DNA, the CDR3 is TGTGCCAGCAGTTCATTCGGGGGACAGCGAAACACCATATATTTT.

The V gene is TRBV5-1, the J gene TRBJ1-1, with D unclear. V shed 1 base and J shed 7 bases, with 8 bases lying between them. Looked up from germline, CDR1 is SGHRS and CDR2 is YFSETQ. The CDR3 loop spans 12 amino acids. The CDR3 DNA is TGCGCCAGCAGCTTGTGGGGAGGTGAAGCTTTCTTT. This gives the protein CASSLWGGEAFF.

The CDR3 region is CASSYASGTYEQYF. CDR3 coding DNA: TGTGCCAGCAGCTATGCTAGCGGAACCTACGAGCAGTACTTC. V gene TRBV7-2 combines with J gene TRBJ2-7; TRBD2 matches at 7 bases. With 4 bases clipped from V and 2 bases from J, the junction kept 5 bases outside the gene matches. The germline V gene encodes CDR1 SGHTA and CDR2 FQGNSA. The CDR3 spans 14 residues.

The gene calls are TRBV4-1 and TRBJ2-7; tentatively, D is TRBD1 or TRBD2 (5 bases each). Germline assignment: CDR1 MGHRA and CDR2 YSYEKL. The CDR3 length is 15 residues. The V and J ends lost 3 bases and 0 bases respectively, with 12 bases between them. Here the CDR3 reads CASSHRAGTSYEQYF. CDR3 coding DNA: TGCGCCAGCAGCCACCGCGCAGGGACCTCCTACGAGCAGTACTTC.